This T cell receptor beta chain comes out of a study of brain T cells in children with intractable seizures (dated by TCRdb to the early 2020s). A note on the overall study: A NanoString immunology panel was first used to screen resected brain tissue from about 54 pediatric epilepsy surgery cases for immune gene transcripts. Among the 12 selected surgery cases, eight also had pre-surgery blood sequenced, leaving four with brain tissue only. Broad study findings and their caveats: Because sequencing depth differed between pre- and post-surgery blood, the absence of clones from the pre-surgery sample may reflect undersampling. Viral specificity was inferred solely from CDR3 sequence similarity, and the HCMV serostatus of the patients was not known.

For this clone: No antigen is known for it. The record has no base qualities; no much larger clone is one base away.

The sample's time point label, in plain terms: resected brain tissue, or blood drawn just prior to surgery. The surgery cases showing the highest brain T cell transcript signatures were chosen for TCR beta chain sequencing of brain tissue and, when available, of blood. Patients had been treated with at least one anti-epileptic drug before surgery. The TCR-sequenced patients were children whose drug-resistant epilepsy was caused by tuberous sclerosis complex, focal cortical dysplasia, Rasmussen encephalitis or hemimegalencephaly. Blood samples were drawn just before the epilepsy surgery. The Monarch genomic DNA purification kit was used to extract bulk genomic DNA from unsorted brain tissue and whole blood. The immunoSEQ assay was applied to genomic DNA to generate the TCR beta chain sequences. The study's processing was this. CDR3 sequences that did not begin with the conserved framework cysteine at position 104 were removed manually. To get clonality, the normalized Shannon's Diversity Index was subtracted from one, giving values from 0 (maximal diversity) to 1 (oligoclonal). To check whether a given CDR3 had different frequencies in two samples, for example brain versus blood, chi-squared comparison-of-proportions tests were used. Public clonotypes were identified through searches of immuneACCESS, and similarity to known antiviral clonotypes was evaluated with the VDJdb browser. The source is immuneACCESS, and TCRdb retained only in-frame sequences with V and J called. Part of the clones is not carried over; for the studies checked, unresolved V genes explain less than half of this, and the remainder is unexplained. That table is the source of V, J and clone size, and D and trimming were worked out from the DNA. The table for this sample lists about 64,000 clones; 95% to 96% of them were counted only once. 0.35% to 0.4% of the sample rests with the top ten.

This sequence originates from a boy in the first two years of life with focal cortical dysplasia and intractable seizures. The specimen comprised peripheral blood, sampled at surgery.

The sequence in DNA is TGCGCCAGCAGCCAAGAGGGCAGGGAATATGGCTACACCTTC. This sequence encodes CASSQEGREYGYTF. The chain joins TRBV4-1 to TRBJ1-2; tentative D gene TRBD1, with 5 bases matching. V was cut back by 0 bases and J by 5 bases, leaving a gap of 10 bases between them. CDR1 and CDR2, per the germline V gene, are MGHRA and YSYEKL. The CDR3 goes from the cysteine to the phenylalanine over 14 residues. The DNA shown is the 42-base CDR3, in frame from base 1.